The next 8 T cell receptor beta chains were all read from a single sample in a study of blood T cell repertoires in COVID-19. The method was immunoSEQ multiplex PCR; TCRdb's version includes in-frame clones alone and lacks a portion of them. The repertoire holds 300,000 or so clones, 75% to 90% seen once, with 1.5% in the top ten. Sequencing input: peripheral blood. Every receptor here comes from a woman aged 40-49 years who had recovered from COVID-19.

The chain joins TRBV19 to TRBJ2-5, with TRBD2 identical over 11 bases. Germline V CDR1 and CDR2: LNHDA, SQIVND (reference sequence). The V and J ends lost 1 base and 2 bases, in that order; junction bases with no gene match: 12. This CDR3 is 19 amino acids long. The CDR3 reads CASSIAGLAGGGNQETQYF. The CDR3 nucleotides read TGTGCCAGTAGTATAGCTGGTCTAGCGGGGGGCGGGAATCAAGAGACCCAGTACTTC.

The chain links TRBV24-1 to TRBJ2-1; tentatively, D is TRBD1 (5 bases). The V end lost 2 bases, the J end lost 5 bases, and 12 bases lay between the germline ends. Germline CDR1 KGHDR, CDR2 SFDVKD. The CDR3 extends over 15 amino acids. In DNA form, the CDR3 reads TGTGCCACCAGTGATTACTCGGACATCAACAATGAGCAGTTCTTC. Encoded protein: CATSDYSDINNEQFF.

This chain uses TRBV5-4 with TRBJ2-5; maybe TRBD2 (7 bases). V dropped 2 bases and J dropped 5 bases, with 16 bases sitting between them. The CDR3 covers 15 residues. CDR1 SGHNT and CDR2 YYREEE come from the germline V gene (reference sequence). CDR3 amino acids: CASSFSAGAGETQYF. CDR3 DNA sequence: TGTGCCAGCAGCTTCTCCGCGGGGGCCGGGGAGACCCAGTACTTC.

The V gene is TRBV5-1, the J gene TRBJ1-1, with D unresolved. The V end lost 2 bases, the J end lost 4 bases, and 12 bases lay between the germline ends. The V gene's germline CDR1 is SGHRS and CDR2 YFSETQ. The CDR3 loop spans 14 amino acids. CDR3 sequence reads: CASSLGRIGTEAFF. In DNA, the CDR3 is TGCGCCAGCAGCTTAGGCAGGATAGGCACTGAAGCTTTCTTT.

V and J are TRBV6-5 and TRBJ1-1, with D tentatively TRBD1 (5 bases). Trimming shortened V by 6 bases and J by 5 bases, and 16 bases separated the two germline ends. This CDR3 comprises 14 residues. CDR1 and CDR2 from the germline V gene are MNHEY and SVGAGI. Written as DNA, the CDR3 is TGTGCCAGCAGGGACTCCGGGACTTTGACTGAAGCTTTCTTT. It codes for CASRDSGTLTEAFF.

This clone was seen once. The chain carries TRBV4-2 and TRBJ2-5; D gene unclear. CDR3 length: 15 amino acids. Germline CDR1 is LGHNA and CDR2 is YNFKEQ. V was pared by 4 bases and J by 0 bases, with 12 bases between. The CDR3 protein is CASSPLDANQETQYF. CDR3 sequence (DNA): TGTGCCAGCAGCCCCCTTGATGCTAACCAAGAGACCCAGTACTTC.

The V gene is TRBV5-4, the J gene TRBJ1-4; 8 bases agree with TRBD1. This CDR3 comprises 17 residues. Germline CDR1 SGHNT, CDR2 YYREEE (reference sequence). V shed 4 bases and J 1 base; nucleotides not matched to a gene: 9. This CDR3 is CASSPRGRGGTNEKLFF. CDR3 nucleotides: TGTGCCAGCAGCCCCAGGGGGCGCGGGGGAACTAATGAAAAACTGTTTTTT.

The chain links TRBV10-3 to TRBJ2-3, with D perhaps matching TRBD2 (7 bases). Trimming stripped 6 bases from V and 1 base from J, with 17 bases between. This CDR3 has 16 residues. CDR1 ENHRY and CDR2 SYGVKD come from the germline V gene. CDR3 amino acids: CAISLGGPLRTDTQYF. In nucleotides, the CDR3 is TGTGCCATCAGCCTCGGGGGGCCTCTCCGCACAGATACGCAGTATTTT.